The T cell receptor (beta chain) under discussion was sequenced for a study of Ad26.COV2.S vaccination and SARS-CoV-2 variants. Study overall: Participant was drawn from the COV1001 Ad26.COV2.S trial arm. Donor got 5x10^10 or 1x10^11 viral particles of Ad26.COV2.S.

The study, taken as a whole, reports: The TCR breadth and depth analyses may have understated or missed part of the total T cell responses.

On this clone itself: Its antigen is undetermined.

The repertoire was sequenced with immunoSEQ multiplex PCR; TCRdb's copy has only in-frame clones and lacks some. The data hold approximately 480,000 clones, with approximately 90% observed a single time. Treatment described: some 20 received Ad26.COV2.S at low or high dose, single or two shots; 5 received placebo; per-sample allocation not given. Collection of the samples took place on day 63 after the first injection of vaccine or placebo. An Ad26 vector expressing Wuhan-strain SARS-CoV-2 spike served as the vaccine. Germline CDR1 MNHEY, CDR2 SMNVEV (reference sequence). This CDR3 is 14 amino acids long. With V trimmed by 11 bases and J by 1 base, 7 bases remained unmatched.

Material: peripheral blood, obtained in a trial of Ad26.COV2.S vaccine versus placebo. This clonotype was obtained from a person between 18 and 59 years old who received the Ad26.COV2.S COVID-19 vaccine or a placebo. V usage is TRBV27 and J usage is TRBJ1-5, with TRBD1 matching 8 bases. CDR3 sequence (DNA): TGTGCCTCACAGGGGGGACAGAGCAATCAGCCCCAGCATTTT. This encodes CASQGGQSNQPQHF.